The clone carrying this T cell receptor beta chain was picked up one time. The sample comes from a study of blood T cell repertoires in COVID-19. TCRdb's table, derived via immunoSEQ multiplex PCR, lists solely in-frame clones and lacks some. Among fewer than 350,000 clones, around 93% were seen once, and the ten largest hold roughly 2.8%. The source is a man aged 40-49 years who had been exposed to COVID-19. The specimen sequenced was PBMCs or T cells enriched from blood (not recorded which).

CDR3 in DNA: TGTGCCACCAGTGATCCAGGCGGGGTTCCCACAGATACGCAGTATTTT. Its translation is CATSDPGGVPTDTQYF. The gene calls are TRBV24-1 and TRBJ2-3; a weak D match, TRBD2 (6 bases). Looked up from germline, CDR1 is KGHDR and CDR2 is SFDVKD. V lost 3 bases and J lost 2, with 14 bases in between. This CDR3 has 16 amino acids.